These 16 T cell receptor beta chains were sequenced from one sample in a study of blood T cells in healthy people across ages. Next came a second PCR, run for about 7 to 12 cycles, which used a sample-barcoded 5' primer along with a J-beta primer mix. One entry per CDR3 protein, called by TCRdb with MiXCR from the 5' RACE reads. The sample consists of approximately 290,000 distinct CDR3 sequences, 25% to 30% of them appearing once. Sequenced: blood. These receptors were collected from a woman between 65 and 79 years old in good health.

The genes are TRBV28 and TRBJ2-3, with 7 positions matching TRBD2. Trimming cost V 3 bases and J 10 bases; bases outside gene matches: 13. Germline assignment: CDR1 MDHEN and CDR2 SYDVKM. The CDR3 has 15 residues. The CDR3 nucleotides are TGTGCCAGCAGTTTGGGGAGGGCCCCCGCGGGGCCGCAGTATTTT. Amino acid sequence: CASSLGRAPAGPQYF.

In its sample, this clonotype was seen a few times. At one boundary the junction diverges from the germline segment, which might be a read error. This chain uses TRBV4-1 with TRBJ1-2; D ambiguous. Germline lookup yields CDR1 MGHRA and CDR2 YSYEKL. This CDR3 is built from 13 residues. As DNA, the CDR3 is TGCGCCGGCAGCCAAGAACAGTTTTATGGCTACACCTTC. This codes for CAGSQEQFYGYTF.

The CDR3 here is CSARTSGNTGELFF. The CDR3 bases are TGCAGCGCCCGGACTAGCGGAAACACCGGGGAGCTGTTTTTT. This chain joins TRBV29-1 and TRBJ2-2, with TRBD2 matching 10 bases. The CDR3 sequence is 14 residues long. Trimming at V came to 7 bases and at J to 2 bases, leaving 4 bases not matched to a gene. CDR1 is SQVTM and CDR2 is ANQGSEA in the germline V gene.

CDR3 DNA: TGCGCCAGCAGCTTGGAGTTGGCGAATTCACCCCTCCACTTT. Its protein is CASSLELANSPLHF. This chain joins TRBV5-1 and TRBJ1-6; D unresolved. Trimming took 0 bases from V and 7 from J, leaving 8 bases between them. The length of the CDR3 is 14 residues. Per the germline V gene, CDR1 is SGHRS and CDR2 is YFSETQ.

V gene TRBV20-1 combines with J gene TRBJ2-5; the D call may be TRBD1 or TRBD2 (5 bases each). CDR1 DFQATT and CDR2 SNEGSKA come from the germline V gene (reference sequence). V lost 3 bases and J lost 2, with 13 bases in between. CDR3 length equals 14 residues. The CDR3 DNA sequence: TGCAGTGCTAGGGGGACGGAACGACAAGAGACCCAGTACTTC. It is translated as CSARGTERQETQYF.

The chain is built from TRBV29-1 and TRBJ2-1; TRBD1 is a possible D gene (5 bases). The CDR3 loop spans 14 amino acids. The V end was cut by 8 bases, the J end by 1 base, with 15 bases between. The germline CDR1 and CDR2 sequences are SQVTM and ANQGSEA. CDR3 protein: CSILTRDSYNEQFF. DNA for the CDR3: TGCAGCATATTAACCAGGGATTCCTACAATGAGCAGTTCTTC.

This clonotype has a handful of counts. A much larger clone lies a single base off, so this may be a read error. The chain links TRBV5-5 to TRBJ2-5; D might be TRBD1 or TRBD2, each matching 5 bases. Matching the DNA end better, TRBJ2-1 makes the J call doubtful. In germline, CDR1 is SGHKS, CDR2 YYEKEE (reference sequence). The CDR3 covers 13 residues. The CDR3: CASSVGPGNEQFF. The CDR3 DNA is TGTGCCAGCAGCGTGGGACCCGGAAATGAGCAGTTCTTC.

This clonotype was detected a few times. The J gene is TRBJ2-7, the V gene TRBV18; the match to TRBD2 covers 8 bases. Germline lookup yields CDR1 KGHSH and CDR2 LQKENI. The CDR3 runs to 16 residues. The junction had 12 bases not matched to a gene; V was cut back by 6 bases and J by 2 bases. The CDR3 sequence is CASSPDGTSRTYEQYF. In nucleotides, the CDR3 is TGTGCCAGCTCGCCCGACGGGACTAGTCGAACCTACGAGCAGTACTTC.

The chain joins TRBV2 to TRBJ1-5; tentative D call: TRBD1 (5 bases). CDR3 length equals 14 residues. Trimming cost V 4 bases and J 5 bases, with 12 bases left between them. Germline V gene sequence: CDR1 SNHLY, CDR2 FYNNEI. The CDR3 DNA follows: TGTGCCAGCAGTGGTTACTCGGGGGATCAGCCCCAGCATTTT. Encoded protein: CASSGYSGDQPQHF.

This clonotype occurred a few times. This chain joins TRBV6-5 and TRBJ2-2, with 8 bases matching TRBD2. There are 13 residues in the CDR3. The germline CDR1 and CDR2 sequences are MNHEY and SVGAGI. Trimming removed 6 bases from V and 8 bases from J; junction bases left unmatched: 5. The CDR3 region is CASRNGRGGELFF. As DNA, the CDR3 is TGTGCCAGCAGGAACGGGAGGGGGGGGGAGCTGTTTTTT.

The V and J genes are TRBV4-1 and TRBJ2-5; 7 bases are a match to TRBD2. The J call may be incorrect, as the DNA end agrees better with TRBJ2-1. The CDR3 covers 15 residues. Germline V lookup: CDR1 MGHRA, CDR2 YSYEKL. The DNA of the CDR3 is TGCGCCAGCAGCCAAATCCGGGGGGAGGCCGGGAGGCAGTTCTTC. Protein sequence: CASSQIRGEAGRQFF.

This clonotype was seen a few times. The rearrangement links TRBV7-9 to TRBJ2-2; no clear D gene. The CDR3 loop spans 12 amino acids. V was shortened by 3 bases and J by 4 bases, with 3 bases between the two germline ends. Looked up from germline, CDR1 is SEHNR and CDR2 is FQNEAQ (reference sequence). Here the CDR3 reads CASSFVTGELFF. CDR3 bases: TGTGCCAGCAGCTTCGTCACCGGGGAGCTGTTTTTT.

For the CDR3, the DNA is TGTGCCAGCAGCAAACAGACAGGACATTACACTGAAGCTTTCTTT. This codes for CASSKQTGHYTEAFF. The V call is TRBV21-1, the J call TRBJ1-1; the table's D call, TRBD1, has no DNA check behind it. TRBV21-1 is an annotated pseudogene. The CDR3 has 15 amino acids.

This chain connects TRBV5-1 to TRBJ2-1, with D perhaps matching TRBD2 (5 bases). V lost 0 bases and J lost 1, with 14 bases in between. The germline gives CDR1 SGHRS, CDR2 YFSETQ. The CDR3 loop spans 17 amino acids. The CDR3 loop is CASSLAGLGISYNEQFF. The DNA for the CDR3 is TGCGCCAGCAGCTTGGCGGGGTTGGGGATTTCCTACAATGAGCAGTTCTTC.

This clonotype was recorded at least ten times. The chain has TRBV5-5 and TRBJ2-1; 14 bases fit TRBD2. Looked up from germline, CDR1 is SGHKS and CDR2 is YYEKEE (reference sequence). V lost 4 bases and J lost 2; bases outside the gene matches: 11. CDR3 length: 19 amino acids. The CDR3 here is CASSPGTSGSSIPYNEQFF. As DNA, the CDR3 is TGTGCCAGCAGCCCCGGGACTAGCGGGAGTTCGATTCCCTACAATGAGCAGTTCTTC.

This clonotype was seen a handful of times. The V gene is TRBV21-1, the J gene TRBJ2-1; the D call in the table, TRBD1, was not verified against the DNA. TRBV21-1 is a pseudogene locus. This CDR3 spans 19 amino acids. CDR3 bases: TGTGCCAGCAGCAAAGGGTTATTTGAGGGGACAGCGTCCTACAATGAGCAGTTCTTC. The encoded protein is CASSKGLFEGTASYNEQFF.